The 27 T cell receptor beta chains below come from one sample, sequenced in a study of shared clonotypes between healthy human individuals. Sequenced by immunoSEQ multiplex PCR; TCRdb stores in-frame clones only, minus some. The sample contains a few million clones, more than 90% of which appear only once. Material: naive CD4+ T cells sorted from blood. Subset described: CD45RA+ positively selected. The origin of the receptors is a man between 18 and 29 years old in good health.

There are a few counts of this clone. V gene TRBV11-2 combines with J gene TRBJ2-5; D is undetermined. The V end lost 5 bases, the J end lost 2 bases, and 6 bases lay between the germline ends. CDR1 and CDR2 (germline): SGHAT, FQNNGV. This CDR3 comprises 12 residues. CDR3 region: CASSHLQETQYF. The CDR3 nucleotides read TGTGCCAGCAGCCACCTGCAAGAGACCCAGTACTTC. The whole variable domain, filled in from reference TRBV11-2 and TRBJ2-5, reads EAGVAQSPRYKIIEKRQSVAFWCNPISGHATLYWYQQILGQGPKLLIQFQNNGVVDDSQLPKDRFSAERLKGVDSTLKIQPAKLEDSAVYLCASSHLQETQYFGPGTRLLVL.

The chain carries TRBV6-5 and TRBJ1-2, with 8 bases that match TRBD1. Trimming removed 0 bases from V and 6 bases from J; junction bases left unmatched: 9. The CDR3 runs 16 residues. Germline V gene lookup returns CDR1 MNHEY and CDR2 SVGAGI. The CDR3 sequence is CASSYSVDSGGDGYTF. CDR3 DNA sequence: TGTGCCAGCAGTTACTCGGTCGATTCAGGGGGCGATGGCTACACCTTC.

The chain is built from TRBV7-9 and TRBJ2-1; 13 bases fit TRBD2. With 1 base clipped from V and 4 bases from J, the junction kept 10 bases outside the gene matches. The CDR3 runs 19 residues. Germline values: CDR1 SEHNR, CDR2 FQNEAQ (reference sequence). The CDR3 is CASSLDRTSGSNQYNEQFF. In DNA form, the CDR3 reads TGTGCCAGCAGCTTAGATAGGACTAGCGGGAGCAACCAATACAATGAGCAGTTCTTC.

This chain joins TRBV4-1 and TRBJ1-4, with D perhaps TRBD1 (5 bases). The germline V gene has CDR1 MGHRA and CDR2 YSYEKL. Trimming cost V 4 bases and J 5 bases, with 17 bases left between them. The CDR3 totals 16 residues. As DNA, the CDR3 is TGCGCCAGCAGCCCGAAACAACGGACAAGAAATGAAAAACTGTTTTTT. This gives the protein CASSPKQRTRNEKLFF.

The V and J genes are TRBV6-5 and TRBJ2-7, with TRBD1 matching 11 bases. The V and J ends lost 9 bases and 1 base, in that order; junction bases with no gene match: 5. The CDR3 totals 14 residues. CDR1 is MNHEY and CDR2 is SVGAGI in the germline V gene. This chain's CDR3 is CASWTGGRSYEQYF. The CDR3 DNA reads TGTGCCAGTTGGACAGGGGGCAGGTCCTACGAGCAGTACTTC.

This rearrangement joins TRBV5-5 to TRBJ1-4; no clear D gene. Trimming pared 1 base from V and 11 bases from J, leaving 6 bases between. The CDR3 has 11 amino acids. Germline values: CDR1 SGHKS, CDR2 YYEKEE (reference sequence). The CDR3 coding sequence is TGTGCCAGCAGCTTGTCCGACAAACTGTTTTTT. Residues: CASSLSDKLFF.

The rearrangement uses TRBV19 and TRBJ1-1; possible D gene TRBD1, 5 bases. The V gene lost 5 bases and the J gene lost 0 bases, with 10 bases spanning the gap. The CDR3 totals 14 residues. Germline V lookup: CDR1 LNHDA, CDR2 SQIVND (reference sequence). CDR3 sequence (DNA): TGTGCCAGTAGTTTGGGGGTCATGAACACTGAAGCTTTCTTT. Translated: CASSLGVMNTEAFF. Drawing the rest from reference TRBV19 and TRBJ1-1, the complete variable domain is DGGITQSPKYLFRKEGQNVTLSCEQNLNHDAMYWYRQDPGQGLRLIYYSQIVNDFQKGDIAEGYSVSREKKESFPLTVTSAQKNPTAFYLCASSLGVMNTEAFFGQGTRLTVV.

The CDR3 DNA sequence: TGCACCAGCAGCCAAGGACGAGATACGCAGTATTTT. Translating it yields CTSSQGRDTQYF. V is TRBV1 and J is TRBJ2-3. TRBV1 is a pseudogene segment. This CDR3 has 12 residues.

Comments on this clone: This specimen includes other DNA sequences encoding the same CDR3. The chain recombines TRBV28 with TRBJ2-7; D remains ambiguous. Germline CDR1 MDHEN, CDR2 SYDVKM. V was clipped by 5 bases and J by 2 bases, with 4 bases between them. The CDR3 length is 11 residues. The CDR3 DNA reads as TGTGCCAGCAGTGCACCCTACGAGCAGTACTTC. Its protein product is CASSAPYEQYF.

This chain joins TRBV14 and TRBJ1-5; D remains unclear. Trimming shortened V by 0 bases and J by 3 bases, and 12 bases separated the two germline ends. Germline CDR1 reads SGHDN; CDR2 reads FVKESK. The CDR3 has 16 residues. DNA for the CDR3: TGTGCCAGCAGCCAAGAGGTACTGCAGATCAATCAGCCCCAGCATTTT. It translates to CASSQEVLQINQPQHF.

The chain links TRBV6-4 to TRBJ1-1, with D perhaps TRBD1 (5 bases). CDR3 length: 14 residues. Between the trimmed V and J ends, which lost 2 bases and 2 bases, there was a span of 9 bases. The germline V gene encodes CDR1 MRHNA and CDR2 SNTAGT. CDR3 sequence: CASSDGGGNTEAFF. For the CDR3, the DNA is TGTGCCAGCAGTGACGGGGGGGGAAACACTGAAGCTTTCTTT.

The CDR3 loop reads CASSFTSPYEQYF. CDR3 DNA sequence: TGTGCCAGCAGCTTTACCAGCCCCTACGAGCAGTACTTC. The chain is built from TRBV5-6 and TRBJ2-7; D is unresolved. V was cut by 2 bases and J by 2 bases, with 8 bases left in between. This CDR3 has 13 residues. Per germline, CDR1 SGHDT and CDR2 YYEEEE.

The CDR3 DNA follows: TGTGCCAGCAGACACCGGCTAAATGAGCAGTTCTTC. This translates into CASRHRLNEQFF. The chain carries TRBV6-6 and TRBJ2-1; D unclear. CDR3 length equals 12 residues. V was clipped by 6 bases and J by 7 bases, with 10 bases between them. CDR1 is MNHNY, CDR2 SVGAGI, per germline (reference sequence).

V usage is TRBV4-1 and J usage is TRBJ2-3, with a possible D match to TRBD2 (6 bases). The germline V gene encodes CDR1 MGHRA and CDR2 YSYEKL. The germline V and J ends were trimmed by 4 bases and 0 bases, with 23 bases remaining between them. This CDR3 contains 19 residues. The CDR3 DNA reads as TGCGCCAGCAGCCGAAGCCTTTACCGGGACTCATATAGCACAGATACGCAGTATTTT. As protein: CASSRSLYRDSYSTDTQYF.

The V gene is TRBV30, the J gene TRBJ2-1; 10 positions agree with TRBD1. The germline CDR1 and CDR2 sequences are GTSNPN and SVGIG (reference sequence). J was trimmed by 2 bases and V by 3 bases; bases with no gene match: 4. The CDR3 runs to 15 residues. CDR3 loop: CAWRSTGGTYNEQFF. The CDR3 DNA reads TGTGCCTGGAGGTCGACAGGGGGCACCTACAATGAGCAGTTCTTC. The full variable domain, its missing parts supplied by reference TRBV30 and TRBJ2-1, is SQTIHQWPATLVQPVGSPLSLECTVEGTSNPNLYWYRQAAGRGLQLLFYSVGIGQISSEVPQNLSASRPQDRQFILSSKKLLLSDSGFYLCAWRSTGGTYNEQFFGPGTRLTVL.

Worth noting for this clone: This sample includes further DNA sequences coding for the same CDR3. This chain joins TRBV28 and TRBJ2-3; D uncertain. Trimming removed 6 bases from V and 2 bases from J, with 6 bases in between. The germline V gene has CDR1 MDHEN and CDR2 SYDVKM. CDR3 size: 12 residues. The CDR3, as DNA: TGTGCCAGCAGCCTTACCACAGATACGCAGTATTTT. It specifies CASSLTTDTQYF.

The rearrangement links TRBV18 to TRBJ2-7; D might be TRBD2 (5 bases). The length of the CDR3 is 14 residues. Germline V gene sequence: CDR1 KGHSH, CDR2 LQKENI. Trimming stripped 3 bases from V and 3 bases from J, with 12 bases between. The CDR3 DNA is TGTGCCAGCTCACCGGTAGGGAGCCACTACGAGCAGTACTTC. Its translation: CASSPVGSHYEQYF.

The rearrangement uses TRBV28 and TRBJ2-7; 7 bases map to TRBD1. Per the germline V gene, CDR1 is MDHEN and CDR2 is SYDVKM. The CDR3 runs 15 residues. Germline trimming cut 5 bases from V and 0 bases from J; bases unmatched to any gene: 7. The DNA for the CDR3 is TGTGCCAGCAGTGCCGGGACAGTCAGCTCCTACGAGCAGTACTTC. Translation: CASSAGTVSSYEQYF.

The rearrangement joins TRBV5-1 to TRBJ1-1; D remains unclear. Germline V gene sequence: CDR1 SGHRS, CDR2 YFSETQ. This CDR3 has 15 residues. V was trimmed by 0 bases and J by 6 bases, leaving 15 bases between them. CDR3 sequence reads: CASSLDEGGISEAFF. The CDR3 DNA is TGCGCCAGCAGCTTGGATGAGGGCGGGATATCTGAAGCTTTCTTT.

This chain links TRBV11-2 with TRBJ2-7; 7 nucleotides align to TRBD2. V gave up 5 bases and J gave up 3 bases; unmatched junction bases: 4. Per the germline V gene, CDR1 is SGHAT and CDR2 is FQNNGV. CDR3 length: 13 residues. As DNA, the CDR3 is TGTGCCAGCAGCGCAGGGAGGGGCTACGAGCAGTACTTC. This encodes CASSAGRGYEQYF.

The chain joins TRBV5-1 to TRBJ2-6; TRBD1 agrees at 8 bases. The V segment lost 4 bases and the J segment 0 bases; nucleotides outside the gene matches: 12. The CDR3 is 19 residues long. CDR1 SGHRS and CDR2 YFSETQ come from the germline V gene. The CDR3 loop is CASSNFKTGAVSGANVLTF. CDR3 coding DNA: TGCGCCAGCAGCAACTTCAAGACAGGGGCGGTCTCTGGGGCCAACGTCCTGACTTTC.

V is TRBV5-4 and J is TRBJ2-7; unclear D gene. CDR3 length: 13 amino acids. V lost 1 base and J lost 0, with 5 bases in between. Germline CDR1 and CDR2: SGHNT and YYREEE (reference sequence). The CDR3 sequence is CASSLQASYEQYF. The CDR3 nucleotides are TGTGCCAGCAGCTTGCAGGCCTCCTACGAGCAGTACTTC. The entire variable domain, with the rest obtained from reference TRBV5-4 and TRBJ2-7, is as follows: ETGVTQSPTHLIKTRGQQVTLRCSSQSGHNTVSWYQQALGQGPQFIFQYYREEENGRGNFPPRFSGLQFPNYSSELNVNALELDDSALYLCASSLQASYEQYFGPGTRLTVT.

CDR3 region: CASSPPSNSGNTIYF. CDR3 DNA sequence: TGTGCCAGCTCACCACCGTCGAACTCTGGAAACACCATATATTTT. The chain combines TRBV18 with TRBJ1-3; D gene ambiguous. Trimming left V 0 bases short and J 0 bases short, with 6 bases between. Germline V gene sequence: CDR1 KGHSH, CDR2 LQKENI. This CDR3 is 15 amino acids long.

This clone has just a few counts. CDR3 amino acids: CASSPPYGDSNQPQHF. DNA of the CDR3: TGTGCCAGCAGCCCCCCTTACGGGGATAGCAATCAGCCCCAGCATTTT. The rearrangement joins TRBV4-2 to TRBJ1-5; no clear D gene. Trimming pared 4 bases from V and 0 bases from J, leaving 13 bases between. Germline-derived CDR1 and CDR2 are LGHNA and YNFKEQ. The CDR3 is made up of 16 amino acids.

The chain is built from TRBV27 and TRBJ1-1; D unclear. Germline values: CDR1 MNHEY, CDR2 SMNVEV (reference sequence). Trimming took 2 bases from V and 7 from J, leaving 17 bases between them. This CDR3 is built from 15 residues. CDR3 DNA sequence: TGTGCCAGCAGTTTACGTCGACCGCGCTCGGTTGAAGCTTTCTTT. Protein: CASSLRRPRSVEAFF.

The chain uses TRBV5-6 and TRBJ2-7, with D possibly TRBD1 on 6 matching bases. V was trimmed by 4 bases and J by 5 bases, leaving 19 bases between them. CDR3 size: 15 residues. Germline loops: CDR1 SGHDT, CDR2 YYEEEE. CDR3 protein: CASSLIGQYENEQYF. For the CDR3, the DNA is TGTGCCAGCAGCCTGATAGGACAGTATGAAAACGAGCAGTACTTC.

In the case of this clone: The sample contains more than one DNA sequence encoding this CDR3. CDR3 nucleotide sequence: TGTGCCAGCAGTTATCCTGGCACAGATACGCAGTATTTT. Its protein product is CASSYPGTDTQYF. The rearrangement joins TRBV6-5 to TRBJ2-3; D remains unclear. V lost 3 bases, J lost 1 base, and 5 bases lay in between. The germline V gene encodes CDR1 MNHEY and CDR2 SVGAGI. This CDR3 comprises 13 residues.